The 8 T cell receptor beta chains below were found in one sample sequenced in a study of blood T cell repertoires in COVID-19. Produced via immunoSEQ multiplex PCR; TCRdb's table is partial and in-frame only. Of roughly 200,000 clones listed, 78% were seen once; the top ten hold about 2.8%. The sample taken for sequencing was peripheral blood. The receptors shown here come from a woman at least 80 years old with active or convalescent COVID-19.

This chain joins TRBV19 and TRBJ1-2, with 8 bases fitting TRBD1. The CDR3 is 16 residues long. Germline trimming cut 3 bases from V and 8 bases from J; bases unmatched to any gene: 14. Germline lookup yields CDR1 LNHDA and CDR2 SQIVND (reference sequence). For the CDR3, the DNA is TGTGCCAGTAGTATTCCCCCCGGGACAGGCGCTGTGGGCTACACCTTC. Translating gives CASSIPPGTGAVGYTF. The full variable domain, completed using reference TRBV19 and TRBJ1-2, is DGGITQSPKYLFRKEGQNVTLSCEQNLNHDAMYWYRQDPGQGLRLIYYSQIVNDFQKGDIAEGYSVSREKKESFPLTVTSAQKNPTAFYLCASSIPPGTGAVGYTFGSGTRLTVV.

The chain links TRBV5-4 to TRBJ2-7; 9 bases fit TRBD1. The CDR3 runs 13 residues. Germline lookup yields CDR1 SGHNT and CDR2 YYREEE (reference sequence). V dropped 5 bases and J dropped 9; count of bases not matched to a gene: 9. The CDR3 DNA sequence: TGTGCCAGCAGTTTTTCCGGGACAGGGCTGCAGTACTTC. This sequence encodes CASSFSGTGLQYF.

This chain joins TRBV4-1 and TRBJ1-2, with 7 bases that match TRBD1. Germline V gene data show CDR1 as MGHRA and CDR2 as YSYEKL. V trimming: 2 bases; J trimming: 4 bases; junction bases outside the gene matches: 13. This CDR3 region has 17 residues. The CDR3 bases are TGCGCCAGCAGCCAAAGACCCGGACAGGAGGACGTCTATGGCTACACCTTC. As protein: CASSQRPGQEDVYGYTF.

This clone showed up just a few times. This chain connects TRBV30 to TRBJ1-3; TRBD1 might be the D (6 bases). The V gene lost 7 bases and the J gene lost 1 base, with 14 bases spanning the gap. Germline assignment: CDR1 GTSNPN and CDR2 SVGIG (reference sequence). This CDR3 is 14 amino acids long. CDR3: CASDTGTSGNTIYF. DNA of the CDR3: TGTGCCTCAGATACCGGGACATCTGGAAACACCATATATTTT.

In its sample, this clone was seen a few times. V is TRBV28 and J is TRBJ1-5; 7 nucleotides match TRBD1. Germline V gene sequence: CDR1 MDHEN, CDR2 SYDVKM. Trimming removed 1 base from V and 7 bases from J; junction bases left unmatched: 1. This CDR3 has 13 amino acids. The CDR3 nucleotides read TGTGCCAGCAGTTTATACAGGGGACAGCCCCAGCATTTT. Protein product: CASSLYRGQPQHF.

V is TRBV20-1 and J is TRBJ2-7; TRBD1 agrees at 9 bases. V lost 3 bases, J lost 4 bases, and 7 bases stayed unmatched. The CDR3 contains 14 residues. From germline, CDR1 is DFQATT and CDR2 SNEGSKA (reference sequence). DNA of the CDR3: TGCAGTGCTAGTGGGACAGGGAGGGCTTACGAGCAGTACTTC. This sequence encodes CSASGTGRAYEQYF.

The chain couples TRBV6-6 to TRBJ1-5; tentative D call: TRBD1 (5 bases). The CDR3 has 18 amino acids. Germline assignment: CDR1 MNHNY and CDR2 SVGAGI (reference sequence). The V end lost 5 bases, the J end lost 0 bases, and 20 bases lay between the germline ends. CDR3 DNA sequence: TGTGCCAGCAGTCCCAGAGGACACCCCTGGGGTAGCAATCAGCCCCAGCATTTT. It encodes CASSPRGHPWGSNQPQHF.

This clone has more than one count but fewer than ten. In DNA, the CDR3 is TGCGCCAGCAGCCATAACGCAGGGGGGCCCGGGGAGCTGTTTTTT. It codes for CASSHNAGGPGELFF. This chain connects TRBV4-3 to TRBJ2-2; possible D gene TRBD1, 7 bases. This CDR3 has 15 residues. The V and J ends lost 3 bases and 6 bases respectively, with 14 bases between them. Germline assignment: CDR1 LGHNA and CDR2 YSLEER.